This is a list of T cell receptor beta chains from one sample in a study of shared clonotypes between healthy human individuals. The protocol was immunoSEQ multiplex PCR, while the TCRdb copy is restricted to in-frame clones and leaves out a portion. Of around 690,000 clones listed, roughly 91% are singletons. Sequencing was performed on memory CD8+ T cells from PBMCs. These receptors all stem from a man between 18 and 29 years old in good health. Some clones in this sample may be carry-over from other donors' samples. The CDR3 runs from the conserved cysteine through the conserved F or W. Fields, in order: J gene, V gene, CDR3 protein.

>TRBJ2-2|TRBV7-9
CASSPQSNTGELFF
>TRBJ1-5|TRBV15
CATSRRGGWSNQPQHF
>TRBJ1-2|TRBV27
CASSTIRDRANYGYTF
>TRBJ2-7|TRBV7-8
CASSLYSSASSYEQYF
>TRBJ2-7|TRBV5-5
CASSSINTGGNYEQYF
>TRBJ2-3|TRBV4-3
CASSQENGGRAIADTQYF
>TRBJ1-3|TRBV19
CASSIRGNSGNTIYF
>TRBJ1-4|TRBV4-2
CASSPPDPSAGEKLFF
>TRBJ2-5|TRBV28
CASSPQGRVEETQYF
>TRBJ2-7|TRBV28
CASSTTGRYEQYF
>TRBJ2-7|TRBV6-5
CASSYSAGVNFYEQYF
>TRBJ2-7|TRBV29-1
CSGRGGTYEQYF
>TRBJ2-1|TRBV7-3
CASSPLGGGYNEQFF
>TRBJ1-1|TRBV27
CASSHMGGVNTEAFF
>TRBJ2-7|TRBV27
CASSMTSGTYEQYF
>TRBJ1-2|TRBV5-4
CASSFLDRGYGYTF
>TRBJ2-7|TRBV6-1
CAISWGYGEQYF
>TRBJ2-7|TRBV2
CASSAGLHNSYEQYF
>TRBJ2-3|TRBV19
CASSMGRTTDTQYF
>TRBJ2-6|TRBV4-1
CASSLYGSGRPSGANVLTF
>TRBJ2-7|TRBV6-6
CASSYSVGHASYEQYF
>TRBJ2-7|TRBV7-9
CASSGTYTYEQYF
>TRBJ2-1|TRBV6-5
CASSYGGEDNEQFF
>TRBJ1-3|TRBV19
CASSLVDGLSGNTIYF
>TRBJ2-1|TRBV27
CASSPRIMGGEQFF